Listed below are T cell receptor beta chains from one sample, sequenced in a study of T cells in Graves' hyperthyroidism and ophthalmopathy. TCRdb itself ran the multiplex PCR reads through MiXCR, one entry per CDR3 protein. The data contain 690,000 or so distinct CDR3 sequences, 15% to 20% of them seen just once; the ten biggest clones take up around 15%. The sample consisted of blood. The receptors here all came from a woman between 45 and 60 years old with Graves' hyperthyroidism that later progressed to Graves' ophthalmopathy. Both conserved end residues are trimmed from each CDR3. For some rows the clone size is stated as once, few or many, or as a class when expanded; others skip it.

>NA|13|TRBV20-1
SATDSRGSGNTIY
>many|14|TRBV3-1
ASSQEAGGGSYGYT
>many|16|TRBV7-8
ASSLRTSGGAYQETQY
>many|12|TRBV3-1
ASSPFAGIETQY
>NA|11|TRBV7-9
ASSLMAAYEQY
>many|13|TRBV3-1
ASSSSSGSEETQY
>NA|14|TRBV6-5
ASSYGSRGSTDTQY
>many|10|TRBV7-8
ASSFEYTEAF
>many|11|TRBV27
ASRYRVGTEAF
>many|11|TRBV11-2
ASSLVWGAEAF
>many|10|TRBV18
ASSQRHTEAF
>few|10|TRBV6-5
ASSYNRDGYT
>many|11|TRBV6-1
ASSKGRQETQY
>many|12|TRBV30
AWGVTPGSYGYT
>NA|12|TRBV12-3/TRBV12-4
ASGEVSRSGELF
>NA|15|TRBV6-6
ASSYSGTGGSYNEQF
>NA|10|TRBV29-1
SNRRGHTEAF
>few|17|TRBV10-3
AISERRTSGSDTYNEQF
>many|13|TRBV3-1
ASSLGLAGGHEQY
>NA|12|TRBV7-9
ASSTWQGSGELF
>NA|10|TRBV6-1
ASSSIKRPQY
>few|14|TRBV27
ASSLWFGQVNTEAF
>many|13|TRBV2
ASSERQGALFGYT
>many|13|TRBV11-2
ASSRTRDLGETQY
>many|13|TRBV2
ASWESPGDTGELF
>many|15|TRBV5-1
ASSFLRVAGGLDEQF
>many|17|TRBV5-6
ASSSRRDTQMGVGETQY
>few|13|TRBV2
ASSEGAGGIYGYT
>many|10|TRBV30
AWIRGGNEQF
>NA|16|TRBV6-6
ASSYRTSGGAVYNEQF
>many|12|TRBV20-1
SARAGGSYTEAF
>few|14|TRBV7-3
ASSTKQMNYNSPLH
>many|14|TRBV7-2
ASSLALDDLGYEQY
>few|17|TRBV20-1
SAIQTGGDTSSSYNEQF
>NA|13|TRBV18
ASSPLRDSNYEQY
>many|12|TRBV28
ASSLTGEVEKLF
>NA|11|TRBV12-3/TRBV12-4
ASSFAGNSPLH
>few|13|TRBV3-1
ASSPTGISTDTQY
>NA|11|TRBV3-1
ASSHGTAGFHT
>many|12|TRBV28
ASSPGGVMNGYT
>NA|12|TRBV19
ASSKLAVDNEQF